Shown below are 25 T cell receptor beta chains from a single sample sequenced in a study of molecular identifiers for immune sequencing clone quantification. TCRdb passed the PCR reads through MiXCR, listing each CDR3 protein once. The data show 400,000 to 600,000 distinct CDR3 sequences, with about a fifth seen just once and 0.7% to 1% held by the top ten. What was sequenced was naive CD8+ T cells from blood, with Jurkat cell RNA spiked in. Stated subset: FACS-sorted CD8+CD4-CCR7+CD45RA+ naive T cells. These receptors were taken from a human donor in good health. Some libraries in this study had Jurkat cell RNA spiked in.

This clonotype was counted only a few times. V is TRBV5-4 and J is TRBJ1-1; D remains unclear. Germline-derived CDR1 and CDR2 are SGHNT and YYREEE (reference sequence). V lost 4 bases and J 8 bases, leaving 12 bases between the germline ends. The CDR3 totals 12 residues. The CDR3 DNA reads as TGTGCCAGCAGCATTCCCTCAGGAGAAGCTTTCTTT. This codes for CASSIPSGEAFF.

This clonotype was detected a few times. Written as DNA, the CDR3 is TGTGCCAGCAGTGAACCGGGGTCCCTGGCTTACGAGCAGTACTTC. This gives the protein CASSEPGSLAYEQYF. This chain joins TRBV6-1 and TRBJ2-7; tentatively, D is TRBD2 (5 bases). Germline lookup yields CDR1 MNHNS and CDR2 SASEGT. The CDR3 contains 15 residues. The V end was cut by 2 bases, the J end by 4 bases, with 15 bases between.

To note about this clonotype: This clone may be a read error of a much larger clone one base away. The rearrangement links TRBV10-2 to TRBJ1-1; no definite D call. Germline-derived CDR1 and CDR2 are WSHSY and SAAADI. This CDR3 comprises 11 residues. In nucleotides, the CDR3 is TGCGCCAGCAGTGAACATAAAGAAGCTTCCTTT. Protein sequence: CASSEHKEASF.

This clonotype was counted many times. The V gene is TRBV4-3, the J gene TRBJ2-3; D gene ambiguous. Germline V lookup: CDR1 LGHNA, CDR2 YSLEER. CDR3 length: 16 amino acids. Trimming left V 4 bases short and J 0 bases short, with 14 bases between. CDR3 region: CASSPSDGSSTDTQYF. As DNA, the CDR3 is TGCGCCAGCAGCCCTTCGGACGGCAGTAGCACAGATACGCAGTATTTT.

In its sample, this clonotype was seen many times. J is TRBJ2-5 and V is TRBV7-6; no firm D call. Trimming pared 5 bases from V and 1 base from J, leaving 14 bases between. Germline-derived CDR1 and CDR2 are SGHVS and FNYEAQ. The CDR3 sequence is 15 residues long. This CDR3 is CASSQARSAQETQYF. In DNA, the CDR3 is TGTGCCAGCAGCCAGGCTAGAAGCGCCCAAGAGACCCAGTACTTC. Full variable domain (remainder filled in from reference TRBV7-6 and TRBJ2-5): GAGVSQSPRYKVTKRGQDVALRCDPISGHVSLYWYRQALGQGPEFLTYFNYEAQQDKSGLPNDRFSAERPEGSISTLTIQRTEQRDSAMYRCASSQARSAQETQYFGPGTRLLVL.

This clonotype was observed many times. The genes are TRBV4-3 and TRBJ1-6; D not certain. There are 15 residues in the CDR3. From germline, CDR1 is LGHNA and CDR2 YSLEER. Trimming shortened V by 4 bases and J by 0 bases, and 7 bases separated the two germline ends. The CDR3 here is CASSRIVSYNSPLHF. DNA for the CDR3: TGCGCCAGCAGCCGGATAGTCTCCTATAATTCACCCCTCCACTTT.

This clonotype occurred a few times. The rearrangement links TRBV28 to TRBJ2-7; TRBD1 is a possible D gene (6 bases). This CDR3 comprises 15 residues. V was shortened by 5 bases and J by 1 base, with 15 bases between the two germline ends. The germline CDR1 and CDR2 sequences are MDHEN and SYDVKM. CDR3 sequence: CASSPNQGWSYEQYF. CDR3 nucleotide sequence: TGTGCCAGCAGTCCCAATCAGGGGTGGTCCTACGAGCAGTACTTC. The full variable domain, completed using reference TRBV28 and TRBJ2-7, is DVKVTQSSRYLVKRTGEKVFLECVQDMDHENMFWYRQDPGLGLRLIYFSYDVKMKEKGDIPEGYSVSREKKERFSLILESASTNQTSMYLCASSPNQGWSYEQYFGPGTRLTVT.

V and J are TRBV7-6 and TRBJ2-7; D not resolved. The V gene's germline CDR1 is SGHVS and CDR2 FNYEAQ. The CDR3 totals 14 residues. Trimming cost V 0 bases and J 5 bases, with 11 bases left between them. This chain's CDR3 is CASSLAGRADEQYF. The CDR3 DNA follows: TGTGCCAGCAGCTTAGCGGGTCGGGCGGACGAGCAGTACTTC.

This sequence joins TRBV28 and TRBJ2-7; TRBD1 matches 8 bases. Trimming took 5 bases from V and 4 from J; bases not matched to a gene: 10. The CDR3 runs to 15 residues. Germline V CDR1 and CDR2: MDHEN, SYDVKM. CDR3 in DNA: TGTGCCAGCAGTCCAACTCCGGGACAGGATTACGAGCAGTACTTC. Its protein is CASSPTPGQDYEQYF.

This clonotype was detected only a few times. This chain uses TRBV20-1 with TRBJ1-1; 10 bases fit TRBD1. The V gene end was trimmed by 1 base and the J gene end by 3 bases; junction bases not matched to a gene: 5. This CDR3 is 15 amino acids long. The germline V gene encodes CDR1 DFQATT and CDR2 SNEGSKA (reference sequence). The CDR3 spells CSARVAGTGDTEAFF. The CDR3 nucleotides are TGCAGTGCTAGAGTCGCCGGGACAGGGGACACTGAAGCTTTCTTT.

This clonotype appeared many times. The CDR3 sequence: CSAETVKENEAFF. The CDR3 region has the DNA TGCAGTGCCGAAACCGTGAAAGAAAATGAAGCTTTCTTT. This rearrangement joins TRBV20-1 to TRBJ1-1; no firm D call. Germline V gene data show CDR1 as DFQATT and CDR2 as SNEGSKA (reference sequence). Deletions cut 6 bases from V and 7 bases from J, with 18 bases between. The CDR3 sequence is 13 residues long.

Written as DNA, the CDR3 is TGTGCCAGCAGTGAATTTTCGACAGGGAAAACCTACAATGAGCAGTTCTTC. Protein sequence: CASSEFSTGKTYNEQFF. The gene calls are TRBV25-1 and TRBJ2-1, with 7 bases identical to TRBD1. Looked up from germline, CDR1 is MGHDK and CDR2 is SYGVNS. The trim removed 1 base at V and 2 bases at J, leaving 8 bases unmatched. This CDR3 has 17 amino acids.

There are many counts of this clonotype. The CDR3 spells CASSDVVGQPQHF. As DNA, the CDR3 is TGTGCCAGCAGTGACGTAGTGGGTCAGCCCCAGCATTTT. The chain links TRBV28 to TRBJ1-5, with D unclear. The V and J ends lost 5 bases and 6 bases respectively, with 11 bases between them. CDR1 and CDR2 from the germline V gene are MDHEN and SYDVKM. This CDR3 comprises 13 residues.

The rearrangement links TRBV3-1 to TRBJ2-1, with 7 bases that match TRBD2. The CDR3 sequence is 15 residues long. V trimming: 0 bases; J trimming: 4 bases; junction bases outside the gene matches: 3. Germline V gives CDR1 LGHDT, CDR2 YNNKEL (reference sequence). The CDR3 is CASSQEGGLYNEQFF. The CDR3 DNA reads TGTGCCAGCAGCCAAGAGGGGGGACTATACAATGAGCAGTTCTTC.

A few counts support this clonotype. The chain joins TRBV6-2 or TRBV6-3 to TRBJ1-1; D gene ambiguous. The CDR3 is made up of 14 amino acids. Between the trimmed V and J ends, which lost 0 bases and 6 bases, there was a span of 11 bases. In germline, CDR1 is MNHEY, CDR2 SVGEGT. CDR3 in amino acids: CASSYSSGFAEAFF. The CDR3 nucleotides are TGTGCCAGCAGTTACTCTTCGGGGTTCGCTGAAGCTTTCTTT.

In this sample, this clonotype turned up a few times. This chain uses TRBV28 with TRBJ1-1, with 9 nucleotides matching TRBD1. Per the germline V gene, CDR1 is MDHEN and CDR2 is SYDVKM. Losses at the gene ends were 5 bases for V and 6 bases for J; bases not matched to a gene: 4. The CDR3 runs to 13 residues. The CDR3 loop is CASSLRTGAEAFF. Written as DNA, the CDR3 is TGTGCCAGCAGTCTTCGGACAGGGGCTGAAGCTTTCTTT.

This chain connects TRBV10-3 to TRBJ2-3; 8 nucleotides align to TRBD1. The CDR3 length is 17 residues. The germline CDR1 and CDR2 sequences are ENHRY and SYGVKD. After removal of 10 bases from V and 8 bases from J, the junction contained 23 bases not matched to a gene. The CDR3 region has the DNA TGTGCCACCTCTGGCGGGACAGGCCAAGTTCTACGCGTTACGCAGTATTTT. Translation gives CATSGGTGQVLRVTQYF.

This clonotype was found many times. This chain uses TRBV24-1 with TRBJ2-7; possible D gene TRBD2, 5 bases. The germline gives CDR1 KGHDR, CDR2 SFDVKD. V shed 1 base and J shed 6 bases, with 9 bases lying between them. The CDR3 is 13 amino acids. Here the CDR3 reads CATSDFSRGEQYF. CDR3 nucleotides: TGTGCCACCAGTGATTTTTCTCGGGGCGAGCAGTACTTC.

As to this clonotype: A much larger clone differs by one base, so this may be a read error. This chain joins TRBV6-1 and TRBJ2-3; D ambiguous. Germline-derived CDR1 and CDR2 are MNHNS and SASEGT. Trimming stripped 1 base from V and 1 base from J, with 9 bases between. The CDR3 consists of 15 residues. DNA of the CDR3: TGTGCCAGCAGTGAAGGTTCATTGGGCACAGATACGCAGTATTTT. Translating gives CASSEGSLGTDTQYF.

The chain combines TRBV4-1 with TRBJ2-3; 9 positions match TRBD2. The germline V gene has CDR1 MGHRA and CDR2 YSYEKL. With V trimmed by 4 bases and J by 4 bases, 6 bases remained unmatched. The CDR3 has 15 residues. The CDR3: CASSPLGLAADTQYF. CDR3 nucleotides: TGCGCCAGCAGCCCGCTGGGACTAGCCGCAGATACGCAGTATTTT.

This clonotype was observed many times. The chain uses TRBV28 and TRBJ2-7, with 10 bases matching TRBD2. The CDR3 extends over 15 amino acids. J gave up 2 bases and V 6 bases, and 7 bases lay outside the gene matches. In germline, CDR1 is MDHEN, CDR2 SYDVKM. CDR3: CASRWTSGMAYEQYF. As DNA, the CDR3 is TGTGCCAGCAGGTGGACTAGCGGTATGGCCTACGAGCAGTACTTC.

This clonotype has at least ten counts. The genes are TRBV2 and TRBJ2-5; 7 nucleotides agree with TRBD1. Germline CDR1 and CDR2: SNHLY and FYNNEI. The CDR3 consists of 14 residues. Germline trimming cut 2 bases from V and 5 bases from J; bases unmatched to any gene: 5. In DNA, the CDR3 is TGTGCCAGCAGTGAATGGCAGGGGGAGGAGACCCAGTACTTC. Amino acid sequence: CASSEWQGEETQYF.

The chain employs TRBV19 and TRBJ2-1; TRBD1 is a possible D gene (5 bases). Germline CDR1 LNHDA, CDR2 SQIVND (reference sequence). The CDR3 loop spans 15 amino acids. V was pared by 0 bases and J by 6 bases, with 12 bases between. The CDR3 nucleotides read TGTGCCAGTAGTATAGATTTAGGGGCTACCAATGAGCAGTTCTTC. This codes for CASSIDLGATNEQFF.

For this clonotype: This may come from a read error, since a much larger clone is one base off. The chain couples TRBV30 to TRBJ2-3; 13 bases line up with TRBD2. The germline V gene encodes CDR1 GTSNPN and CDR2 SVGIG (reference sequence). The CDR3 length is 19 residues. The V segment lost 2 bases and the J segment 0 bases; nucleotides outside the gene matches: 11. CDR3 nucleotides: TGTGCCTGGAGTCCCCGGTGGACTAGCGGGAGTTCTAGCACAGATACGCAGTATTTT. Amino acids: CAWSPRWTSGSSSTDTQYF.

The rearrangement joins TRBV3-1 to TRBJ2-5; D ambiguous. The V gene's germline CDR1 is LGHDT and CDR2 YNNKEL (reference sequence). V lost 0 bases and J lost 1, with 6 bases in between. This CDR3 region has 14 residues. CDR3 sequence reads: CASSQEAIQETQYF. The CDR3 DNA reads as TGTGCCAGCAGCCAAGAGGCTATCCAAGAGACCCAGTACTTC.